What follows are 3 T cell receptor beta chains derived from one specimen sequenced in a study of cytomegalovirus exposure and HLA in healthy donors. 13 Jbeta primers and 60 Vbeta primers were used for the PCR. TCRdb keeps only in-frame clones here, not all; method: immunoSEQ multiplex PCR. The sample has about 100,000 clones; approximately 72% are singletons. Source material: PBMCs. The receptors derive from a man aged 35-49 years in good health and CMV-seropositive.

The gene calls are TRBV19 and TRBJ1-1, with D perhaps matching TRBD1 (5 bases). Trimming stripped 7 bases from V and 4 bases from J, with 16 bases between. Germline CDR1 is LNHDA and CDR2 is SQIVND (reference sequence). CDR3 length: 14 residues. The CDR3 spells CASTQRRGVTEAFF. In DNA, the CDR3 is TGTGCCAGTACCCAACGACGGGGGGTCACTGAAGCTTTCTTT.

The chain uses TRBV11-2 and TRBJ2-2, with 9 nucleotides matching TRBD1. The trim removed 5 bases at V and 4 bases at J, leaving 8 bases unmatched. This CDR3 comprises 16 residues. From germline, CDR1 is SGHAT and CDR2 FQNNGV. The CDR3 sequence: CASSAGQGVGTGELFF. In DNA form, the CDR3 reads TGTGCCAGCAGCGCGGGACAGGGTGTGGGCACCGGGGAGCTGTTTTTT. Full variable domain (rest looked up from reference TRBV11-2 and TRBJ2-2): EAGVAQSPRYKIIEKRQSVAFWCNPISGHATLYWYQQILGQGPKLLIQFQNNGVVDDSQLPKDRFSAERLKGVDSTLKIQPAKLEDSAVYLCASSAGQGVGTGELFFGEGSRLTVL.

V usage is TRBV2 and J usage is TRBJ1-2, with 9 bases lining up with TRBD1. The V gene's germline CDR1 is SNHLY and CDR2 FYNNEI. The ends lost 7 bases at V and 4 bases at J; junction bases unmatched: 10. The CDR3 covers 15 residues. CDR3 region: CASKNPGQGFYGYTF. For the CDR3, the DNA is TGTGCCAGCAAAAATCCGGGACAGGGCTTCTATGGCTACACCTTC.